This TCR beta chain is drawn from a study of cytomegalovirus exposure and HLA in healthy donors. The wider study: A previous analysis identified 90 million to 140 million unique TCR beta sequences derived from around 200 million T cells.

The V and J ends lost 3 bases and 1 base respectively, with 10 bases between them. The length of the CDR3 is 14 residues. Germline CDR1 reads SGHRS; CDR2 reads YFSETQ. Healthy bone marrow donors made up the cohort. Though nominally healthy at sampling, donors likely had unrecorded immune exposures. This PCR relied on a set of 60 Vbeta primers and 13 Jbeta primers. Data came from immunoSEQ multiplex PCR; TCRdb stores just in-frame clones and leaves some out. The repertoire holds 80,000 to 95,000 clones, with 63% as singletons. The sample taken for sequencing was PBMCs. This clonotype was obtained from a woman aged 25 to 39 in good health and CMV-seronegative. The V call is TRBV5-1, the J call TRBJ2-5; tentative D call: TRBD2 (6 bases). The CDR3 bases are TGCGCCAGCAGCTGGCGGGGCTCCCAAGAGACCCAGTACTTC. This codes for CASSWRGSQETQYF.